This T cell receptor beta chain is drawn from a study of blood T cell repertoires in COVID-19. Background on the study: Collection of acute and convalescent COVID-19 samples took place in the United States, Italy and Spain. T cells, B-cell-depleted T cells, or PBMCs provided the cDNA or gDNA that served as material.

Original processing notes: Quantification of nucleated cells was approximated via reference gene primer amplification. TCRdb's copy holds only in-frame clones and misses some; the assay was immunoSEQ multiplex PCR. That table is the source of V, J and clone size, and D and trimming were worked out from the DNA. The table has around 200,000 clones, about 80% seen once. There are 16 residues in the CDR3. After removal of 0 bases from V and 8 bases from J, the junction contained 9 bases not matched to a gene. Germline-derived CDR1 and CDR2 are LNHNV and YYDKDF (reference sequence). The J gene is TRBJ1-3, the V gene TRBV15; TRBD1 matches 8 bases. The TCR originated in a human donor in a cohort sampled during active COVID-19. The sequencing sample was made of peripheral blood. CDR3 coding DNA: TGTGCCACCAGCAGAGAACTCGGGCAGGGGGCAGACACCATATATTTT. Translating gives CATSRELGQGADTIYF.